This T cell receptor (beta chain) was obtained from a study of T cells in Graves' hyperthyroidism and ophthalmopathy (dated by TCRdb to about 2019). With respect to the entire study: Peripheral blood was collected at initial diagnosis, before any treatment. A discovery cohort of fewer than 110 patients, about 40 with Graves' ophthalmopathy and over 55 with stable Graves' hyperthyroidism, was used to find distinguishing TCR V-J signatures. TCR Vbeta CDR3 sequencing of 120 to 150 peripheral blood samples (43 ophthalmopathy, roughly 74 hyperthyroidism and roughly 17 progressor patients) is reported in the paper. In addition, the study compared T-cell repertoires in thyroid tissue and in blood from six Graves' hyperthyroidism patients. Following sampling, methimazole starting at 30 mg daily was given to hyperthyroidism patients, and high-dose intravenous methylprednisolone was given to ophthalmopathy patients. An independent validation cohort of 18 to 20 hyperthyroidism patients and over 15 patients who later progressed to ophthalmopathy tested prospective prediction of ophthalmopathy. The 100 or so discovery patients were divided at random into training and test sets in a 7:3 ratio. Summary of the overall study and its limitations: In validation, progression to ophthalmopathy was predicted by the model with 70.59% sensitivity and 72.22% specificity, a median of about 6.8 months before onset. Sample size was not statistically predetermined, and blinding of investigators to group allocation was not performed. In cross-validation, a model built on a 13 V-J signature told ophthalmopathy apart from stable hyperthyroidism with approximately 90% sensitivity and around 84% specificity, and in testing the same model reached 80%/75%. Blood samples also contained most of the expanded thyroid clonotypes (frequency above 0.001), which suggests that blood repertoires may reflect thyroid immune responses.

In the ophthalmopathy patients, disease was moderately to severely active, with a Clinical Activity Score of 3 or more, a NOSPECS grade of 4 or more, and a duration of less than 3 months. Patients with uncontrolled infections, other autoimmune diseases, pregnancy or lactation were excluded. Diagnoses relied on clinical symptoms, serum thyroxine and TRAb, thyroid ultrasound and orbital computed tomography. PBMCs were separated from over 9 ml of fresh peripheral blood using Ficoll-Paque density gradient centrifugation. Total RNA was extracted with Trizol reagent, and quality was checked on an Agilent 2100 Bioanalyzer. From the germline V gene, CDR1 is SGHRS and CDR2 is YFSETQ. Including the terminal cysteine and phenylalanine, the CDR3 comprises 16 residues. Just CDR3 DNA is preserved here, 48 bases in frame from base 1. This clonotype was seen repeatedly, ten times or more. The antigen it recognizes is unknown. At one of its ends the junction is not consistent with the germline gene, which may arise from a read error.

The TCR beta CDR3 regions were amplified from RNA transcripts. The first round of RT-PCR for the TCR CDR3 was performed with the HTBI primer set and the Qiagen OneStep RT-PCR kit. A second multiplex PCR round built the libraries, followed by size selection and purification. Libraries were sequenced paired-end with 100 bp reads on an Illumina HiSeq2000. The paper's data handling went like this. SOAPnuke was used to process the raw data, throwing out any read that contained adapters or uncalled bases, had a mean Phred below 15, or lacked an exact constant-primer or identifier match. High-quality paired reads were merged with COPE v1.2.5, and unique nucleotide sequences were defined as clonotypes. Clonotypes were aligned to IMGT TRBV, TRBD and TRBJ reference segments using MiTCR v1.1. Only V-J combinations with frequency above 0.0001, covering about 99% of repertoires, were analysed. A TCS score was defined as the ratio between F50 (clonal expansion) and ExV (chaos), using BLOSUM62-based TCRdist between CDR3 peptides within each V-J. Welch's t-statistics and random forest reduced fewer than 550 V-J features to about 12, which were used in a naive Bayes classifier (R e1071). Starting from the raw public reads, TCRdb applied fastp trimming at Q25, assembled clones with MiXCR and retained in-frame beta chains. Rows are unified per CDR3 protein, each entry keeping the most common DNA and genes. TCRdb, not the authors, supplied the V and J calls. In all, the sample holds 300,000 to 500,000 distinct CDR3 sequences, and about 14% of those were seen once. The top ten clones comprise 28% of the sample.

In this chain, TRBV5-1 is recombined with TRBJ2-1; TRBD2 matches 9 bases in the middle. This receptor was taken from a man in his fifties or sixties with Graves' ophthalmopathy. Sequences were obtained from blood. The CDR3 reads CASSYQGTSSHNEQFF. The DNA reads as follows: TGCGCCAGCAGTTACCAGGGGACTAGCTCCCACAATGAGCAGTTCTTC.